This T cell receptor beta chain was found in a study of CD8+ T cells in alopecia areata. At the level of the study: Oral tofacitinib, 5 to 10 mg twice daily, was given in an open-label trial. Patients in the study were on tofacitinib for 6 to 18 months, then off it for 6 months.

Documented treatment: oral pan-JAK inhibitor, 5-10 mg twice daily. V was shortened by 2 bases and J by 3 bases, with 10 bases between the two germline ends. CDR1 is SGHTA and CDR2 is FQGNSA in the germline V gene. The CDR3 length is 14 residues. Sequencing relied on a cDNA template that was reverse transcribed from extracted RNA. TCRdb's table, derived via immunoSEQ multiplex PCR, lists solely in-frame clones and lacks some. The sample carries over 150,000 clones, 55% to 70% recorded once. Sequencing was performed on CD4+ T cells sorted from blood, taken at week 24, from a patient treated with tofacitinib. The genes are TRBV7-2 and TRBJ2-5; unclear D gene. The TCR was taken from a human donor with alopecia areata. The CDR3 nucleotides read TGTGCCAGCAGCTTAATGGGCAGAGAAGAGACCCAGTACTTC. Translated: CASSLMGREETQYF.